This T cell receptor (beta chain) was captured by sequencing in a study of T cells in Graves' hyperthyroidism and ophthalmopathy. Regions amplified from RNA transcripts were the TCR beta CDR3 regions. The study used the HTBI primer set for a first-round RT-PCR of the TCR CDR3. Each CDR3 protein is one row after TCRdb ran MiXCR on the multiplex PCR reads. The data show a few hundred thousand distinct CDR3 sequences, just under 15% seen once. The sequenced material came from blood. This clonotype originated in a young woman with Graves' hyperthyroidism.

CDR3 sequence (DNA): TGTGCCAGCAGCTCCTATCTGGGGCGTTCACCCCTCCACTTT. Translation: CASSSYLGRSPLHF. V usage is TRBV5-8 and J usage is TRBJ1-6, with D perhaps matching TRBD1 (5 bases). Looked up from germline, CDR1 is SGHTS and CDR2 is YDEGEE. The CDR3 sequence is 14 residues long. The V and J ends lost 3 bases and 9 bases respectively, with 13 bases between them.